Listed below are T cell receptor beta chains from one sample, sequenced in a study of blood T cells in healthy people across ages. TCRdb reprocessed the 5' RACE reads with MiXCR, giving one entry per CDR3 protein. This sample carries 1 million or so distinct CDR3 sequences, around 27% of them seen once, and the ten largest clones take around 0.75%. The same sample was also used in a study of T cells of mothers and their children.

The source material was blood. These receptors originate from a girl under 10 years old in good health. Each CDR3 is given with its conserved first and last residue. Each record gives: V gene, clone size, D gene, J gene, CDR3 DNA, CDR3 protein. D genes are given only for firm matches. Expanded clones get a size class; other rows say once, few or many, or leave the size out.

v_call: TRBV12-5
clone_size: .
d_call: .
j_call: TRBJ2-1
cdr3_nt: TGTGCTAGTGGTTCCGAAGACGGTGAGCAGTTCTTC
cdr3_aa: CASGSEDGEQFF

v_call: TRBV20-1
clone_size: few
d_call: .
j_call: TRBJ1-2
cdr3_nt: TGCAGTGCTAGTTCTGGGGAATATAAGTATGGCTACACCTTC
cdr3_aa: CSASSGEYKYGYTF

v_call: TRBV9
clone_size: .
d_call: .
j_call: TRBJ2-7
cdr3_nt: TGTGCCAGCAGCCCTCGTGGGGACAACTACGAGCAGTACTTC
cdr3_aa: CASSPRGDNYEQYF

v_call: TRBV4-2
clone_size: .
d_call: .
j_call: TRBJ2-2
cdr3_nt: TGTGCCAGCAGCCAAGAAACGAACACCGGGGAGCTGTTTTTT
cdr3_aa: CASSQETNTGELFF

v_call: TRBV9
clone_size: few
d_call: TRBD1
j_call: TRBJ1-5
cdr3_nt: TGTGCCAGCAGCCCCGGGACAGGGGTAGGAAGTGGTCAGCCCCAGCATTTT
cdr3_aa: CASSPGTGVGSGQPQHF

v_call: TRBV27
clone_size: few
d_call: .
j_call: TRBJ2-7
cdr3_nt: TGTGCCAGCAGTTCCAGGTCCTCCGAGCAGTACTTC
cdr3_aa: CASSSRSSEQYF

v_call: TRBV15
clone_size: few
d_call: .
j_call: TRBJ2-5
cdr3_nt: TGTGCCACCGGGCTTGACAGGTTGCAGACCCAGTACTTC
cdr3_aa: CATGLDRLQTQYF

v_call: TRBV7-9
clone_size: .
d_call: .
j_call: TRBJ2-5
cdr3_nt: TGTGCCAGCAGCTTTTCGACCCAACTTGACAGGATCTCCCTCCGGGAGACCCAGTACTTC
cdr3_aa: CASSFSTQLDRISLRETQYF

v_call: TRBV6-5
clone_size: few
d_call: TRBD1
j_call: TRBJ1-3
cdr3_nt: TGTGCCAGCAGTTACAAGCCAGGGGGTGGAAACACCATATATTTT
cdr3_aa: CASSYKPGGGNTIYF

v_call: TRBV7-2
clone_size: .
d_call: .
j_call: TRBJ1-2
cdr3_nt: TGTGCCAGCAGCTTAGAAATGACGGGGTTAATGAGGGGCTACACCTTC
cdr3_aa: CASSLEMTGLMRGYTF

v_call: TRBV20-1
clone_size: few
d_call: .
j_call: TRBJ1-1
cdr3_nt: TGCAGTGCTAGAGGGACGACCCAGATCGGGGTGAACACTGAAGCTTTCTTT
cdr3_aa: CSARGTTQIGVNTEAFF

v_call: TRBV25-1
clone_size: .
d_call: .
j_call: TRBJ2-3
cdr3_nt: TGTGCCAGCAGCGTTCTCCGAGACAAAGCAACGCAGTATTTT
cdr3_aa: CASSVLRDKATQYF

v_call: TRBV4-3
clone_size: few
d_call: .
j_call: TRBJ1-2
cdr3_nt: TGCGCCAGCAGCCAAGGTTCCTCAACCCTTATGGGTGGCTACACCTTC
cdr3_aa: CASSQGSSTLMGGYTF

v_call: TRBV5-1
clone_size: few
d_call: TRBD1
j_call: TRBJ2-5
cdr3_nt: TGCGCCAGCAGTAGAACAGGGGTGGGGTCTCCTTGGAATGAGCAGCTCTTC
cdr3_aa: CASSRTGVGSPWNEQLF

v_call: TRBV29-1
clone_size: few
d_call: TRBD2
j_call: TRBJ2-1
cdr3_nt: TGCAGCGCCGAGGACCGAGCGGGAGGGCTCAATGAGCAGTTCTTC
cdr3_aa: CSAEDRAGGLNEQFF

v_call: TRBV12-3/TRBV12-4
clone_size: .
d_call: .
j_call: TRBJ1-2
cdr3_nt: TGTGCCAGCAGTCCCCAGAGGGGCTACACCTTC
cdr3_aa: CASSPQRGYTF

v_call: TRBV20-1
clone_size: .
d_call: .
j_call: TRBJ2-5
cdr3_nt: TGCAGTGCTAGCCACCGAGGCAGCCAGGGAGAGACCCAGTACTTC
cdr3_aa: CSASHRGSQGETQYF

v_call: TRBV7-9
clone_size: once
d_call: TRBD2
j_call: TRBJ2-3
cdr3_nt: TGTGCCAGCAGCCGTAGCGGGGGGGCCGGAGATACGCAGTATTTT
cdr3_aa: CASSRSGGAGDTQYF

v_call: TRBV6-1
clone_size: .
d_call: .
j_call: TRBJ2-2
cdr3_nt: TGTGCCAGCAGTGAAAGAGATCCAAGGCTGTTTTTT
cdr3_aa: CASSERDPRLFF

v_call: TRBV15
clone_size: few
d_call: .
j_call: TRBJ2-7
cdr3_nt: TGTGCCACCAGCGAACGATGGGGGAACGAGCAGTACTTC
cdr3_aa: CATSERWGNEQYF

v_call: TRBV6-2/TRBV6-3
clone_size: .
d_call: .
j_call: TRBJ2-2
cdr3_nt: TGTGCCAGCAAGCTAGCGTGGACCGGGGAGCTGTTTTTT
cdr3_aa: CASKLAWTGELFF

v_call: TRBV11-2
clone_size: .
d_call: TRBD2
j_call: TRBJ2-3
cdr3_nt: TGTGCCAGCAGCTTAGTACCCAGCGGGGTGGGAGTTCGCCATAGCACAGATACGCAGTATTTT
cdr3_aa: CASSLVPSGVGVRHSTDTQYF

v_call: TRBV12-3/TRBV12-4
clone_size: .
d_call: TRBD2
j_call: TRBJ2-1
cdr3_nt: TGTGCCGGCAGTCTTAGCGGGGGGGCCGGAGAGCAGTTCTTC
cdr3_aa: CAGSLSGGAGEQFF

v_call: TRBV5-1
clone_size: .
d_call: .
j_call: TRBJ2-7
cdr3_nt: TGCGCCAGTAGCTCTACTGGTTTTAACGAGCAGTACTTC
cdr3_aa: CASSSTGFNEQYF

v_call: TRBV5-4
clone_size: .
d_call: .
j_call: TRBJ1-2
cdr3_nt: TGTGCCAGCAGCCATCTGAATGGGGAGGGTGGCTACACCTTC
cdr3_aa: CASSHLNGEGGYTF

v_call: TRBV29-1
clone_size: .
d_call: .
j_call: TRBJ2-7
cdr3_nt: TGCAGCGTTGCTCAGGGAGTCGTCTACGAGCAGTACTTC
cdr3_aa: CSVAQGVVYEQYF

v_call: TRBV6-4
clone_size: many
d_call: .
j_call: TRBJ1-1
cdr3_nt: TGTGCCAGCAGTGTGGGACAGAACACTGAAGCTTTCTTT
cdr3_aa: CASSVGQNTEAFF

v_call: TRBV20-1
clone_size: .
d_call: TRBD1
j_call: TRBJ2-2
cdr3_nt: TGCAGTGCTAGGGATCGGGACAGCTTCACCGGGGAGCTGTTTTTT
cdr3_aa: CSARDRDSFTGELFF

v_call: TRBV7-2
clone_size: .
d_call: .
j_call: TRBJ2-4
cdr3_nt: TGTGCCAGCAGCAGTGCCTCGGGGTTCCTAGCCAAAAACATTCAGTACTTC
cdr3_aa: CASSSASGFLAKNIQYF

v_call: TRBV9
clone_size: many
d_call: .
j_call: TRBJ2-7
cdr3_nt: TGTGCCAGCAGCACCTCGGGGGGCAGCTACGAGCAGTACTTC
cdr3_aa: CASSTSGGSYEQYF

v_call: TRBV28
clone_size: few
d_call: .
j_call: TRBJ2-6
cdr3_nt: TGTGCCAGCAGCCCCGACACCTCTGGGGCCAACGTCCTGACTTTC
cdr3_aa: CASSPDTSGANVLTF

v_call: TRBV20-1
clone_size: .
d_call: TRBD2
j_call: TRBJ2-3
cdr3_nt: TGCAGTGCCCCGGGACTAGGGTTCACAGATACGCAGTATTTT
cdr3_aa: CSAPGLGFTDTQYF

v_call: TRBV7-9
clone_size: few
d_call: TRBD2
j_call: TRBJ2-3
cdr3_nt: TGTGCCAGCAGCATTCTTCCACGGACTAGCGGAAAAGGCATAGATACGCAGTATTTT
cdr3_aa: CASSILPRTSGKGIDTQYF

v_call: TRBV7-2
clone_size: .
d_call: .
j_call: TRBJ2-1
cdr3_nt: TGTGCCAGCAGCTTAAGGGGTTTTGTCCAGCCCCCGTTGGATGAGCAGTTCTTC
cdr3_aa: CASSLRGFVQPPLDEQFF

v_call: TRBV7-2
clone_size: few
d_call: .
j_call: TRBJ2-4
cdr3_nt: TGTGCCAGCAGCTTAGGGGGGCTAGCTATAGCCAAAGACATTCAGTACTTC
cdr3_aa: CASSLGGLAIAKDIQYF

v_call: TRBV6-2/TRBV6-3
clone_size: .
d_call: .
j_call: TRBJ2-1
cdr3_nt: TGTGCCACCTGTTCAGGGACTGACCATAACAATGAGCAGTTCTTC
cdr3_aa: CATCSGTDHNNEQFF

v_call: TRBV20-1
clone_size: few
d_call: .
j_call: TRBJ2-7
cdr3_nt: TGCAGTGCCCTGACGACTACCTACGAGCAGTACTTC
cdr3_aa: CSALTTTYEQYF

v_call: TRBV7-9
clone_size: few
d_call: .
j_call: TRBJ2-1
cdr3_nt: TGTGCCAGCAGGCCCAGGGGTCCCCAAGACAACAATGAGCAGTTCTTC
cdr3_aa: CASRPRGPQDNNEQFF

v_call: TRBV6-1
clone_size: few
d_call: TRBD1
j_call: TRBJ2-5
cdr3_nt: TGTGCCAGCAGTGTGGCCGGGACAGGGGATTGGACCCAGTACTTC
cdr3_aa: CASSVAGTGDWTQYF

v_call: TRBV5-1
clone_size: .
d_call: .
j_call: TRBJ2-5
cdr3_nt: TGCGCCAGCAGAGGTGTAGCGGAAGAGACCCAGTACTTC
cdr3_aa: CASRGVAEETQYF

v_call: TRBV29-1
clone_size: many
d_call: .
j_call: TRBJ1-1
cdr3_nt: TGCAGCGTGGTTGGCACTGAAGCTTTCTTT
cdr3_aa: CSVVGTEAFF

v_call: TRBV15
clone_size: few
d_call: TRBD2
j_call: TRBJ2-5
cdr3_nt: TGTGCCACCAGCATAGGGACTAGCGGGAACCAAGAGACCCAGTACTTC
cdr3_aa: CATSIGTSGNQETQYF

v_call: TRBV4-1
clone_size: .
d_call: .
j_call: TRBJ2-7
cdr3_nt: TGCGCCAGCAGCCAAGATTTGGGTTTTTCCTACGAGCAGTACTTC
cdr3_aa: CASSQDLGFSYEQYF

v_call: TRBV6-2/TRBV6-3
clone_size: few
d_call: TRBD1
j_call: TRBJ2-7
cdr3_nt: TGTGCCAGCAGTTTCCCGGGACAGGGTCAATACGAGCAGTACTTC
cdr3_aa: CASSFPGQGQYEQYF

v_call: TRBV13
clone_size: few
d_call: .
j_call: TRBJ2-5
cdr3_nt: TGTGCCAGCAGACTAAATGAGGGAAAAGAGACCCAGTACTTC
cdr3_aa: CASRLNEGKETQYF

v_call: TRBV5-1
clone_size: .
d_call: .
j_call: TRBJ2-5
cdr3_nt: TGCGCCAGCATCGGGCAGGACACGGAGACCCAGTACTTC
cdr3_aa: CASIGQDTETQYF

v_call: TRBV6-2/TRBV6-3
clone_size: .
d_call: .
j_call: TRBJ2-5
cdr3_nt: TGTGCCAGCAGTCGGGGGGCTTGGGGTGAAGAGACCCAGTACTTC
cdr3_aa: CASSRGAWGEETQYF

v_call: TRBV11-2
clone_size: .
d_call: .
j_call: TRBJ1-2
cdr3_nt: TGTGCCAGCAGGACCTTCGAGTCGGGAGGCTACACCTTC
cdr3_aa: CASRTFESGGYTF

v_call: TRBV2
clone_size: few
d_call: .
j_call: TRBJ1-4
cdr3_nt: TGTGCCAGCAGCTACGACAGTTATAATGAAAAACTGTTTTTT
cdr3_aa: CASSYDSYNEKLFF

v_call: TRBV2
clone_size: .
d_call: TRBD1
j_call: TRBJ2-3
cdr3_nt: TGTGCCAGCAGTGAAGCCTCGGACAGGAGGACAGATACGCAGTATTTT
cdr3_aa: CASSEASDRRTDTQYF

v_call: TRBV6-5
clone_size: .
d_call: TRBD1
j_call: TRBJ1-2
cdr3_nt: TGTGCCAGCAGTTACGAGGACAGGGGGCGGATCTATGGCTACACCTTC
cdr3_aa: CASSYEDRGRIYGYTF

v_call: TRBV29-1
clone_size: few
d_call: .
j_call: TRBJ2-1
cdr3_nt: TGCAGCTCTACTGGAAATGAGCAGTTCTTC
cdr3_aa: CSSTGNEQFF

v_call: TRBV28
clone_size: .
d_call: .
j_call: TRBJ2-4
cdr3_nt: TGTGCCAGCAGTTCATATACCGGGACCCTTCTAGCCAAAAACATTCAGTACTTC
cdr3_aa: CASSSYTGTLLAKNIQYF